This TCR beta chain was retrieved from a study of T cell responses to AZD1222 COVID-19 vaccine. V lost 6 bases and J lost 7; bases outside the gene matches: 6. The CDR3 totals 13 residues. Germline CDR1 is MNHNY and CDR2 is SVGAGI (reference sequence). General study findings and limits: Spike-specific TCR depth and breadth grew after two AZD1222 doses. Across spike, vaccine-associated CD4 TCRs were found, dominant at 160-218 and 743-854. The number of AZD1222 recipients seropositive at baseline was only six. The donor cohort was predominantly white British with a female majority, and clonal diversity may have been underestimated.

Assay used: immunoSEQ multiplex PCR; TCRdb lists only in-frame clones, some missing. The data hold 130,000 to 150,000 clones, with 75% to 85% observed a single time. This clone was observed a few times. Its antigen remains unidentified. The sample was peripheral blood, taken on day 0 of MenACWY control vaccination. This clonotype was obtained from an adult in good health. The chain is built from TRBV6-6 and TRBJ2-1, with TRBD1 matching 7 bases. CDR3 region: CASSRGQANEQFF. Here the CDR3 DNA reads TGTGCCAGCAGCCGAGGACAGGCTAATGAGCAGTTCTTC.